This entry is about one T cell receptor beta chain. The junction had 8 bases not matched to a gene; V was cut back by 4 bases and J by 4 bases. CDR1 and CDR2 from the germline V gene are SGHKS and YYEKEE (reference sequence). The CDR3 contains 18 residues. This sample stems from a study of shared T cell receptors in the human thymus. TCRdb's copy holds only in-frame clones and misses some; the assay was immunoSEQ multiplex PCR. The sample consists of about 710,000 clones, around 87% of them appearing once. The same data also contributed to another study, on human thymus T cells.

The chain employs TRBV5-5 and TRBJ2-2; 15 nucleotides agree with TRBD2. The sequence derives from a boy in the first two years of life with a congenital heart defect. The sequenced material came from thymocytes. CDR3 loop: CASSPGLAGGMGTGELFF. Here the CDR3 DNA reads TGTGCCAGCAGCCCGGGACTAGCGGGAGGAATGGGCACCGGGGAGCTGTTTTTT.